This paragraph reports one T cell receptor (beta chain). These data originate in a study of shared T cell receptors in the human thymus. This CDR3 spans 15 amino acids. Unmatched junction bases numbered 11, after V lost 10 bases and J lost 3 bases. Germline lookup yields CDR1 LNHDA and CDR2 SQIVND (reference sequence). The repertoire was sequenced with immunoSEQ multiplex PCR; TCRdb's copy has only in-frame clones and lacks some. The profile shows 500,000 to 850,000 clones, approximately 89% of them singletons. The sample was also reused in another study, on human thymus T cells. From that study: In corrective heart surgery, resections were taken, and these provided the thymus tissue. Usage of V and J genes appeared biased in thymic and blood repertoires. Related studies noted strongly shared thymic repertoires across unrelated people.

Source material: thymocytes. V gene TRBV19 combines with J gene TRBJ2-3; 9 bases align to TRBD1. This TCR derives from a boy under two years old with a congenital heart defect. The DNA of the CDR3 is TGTGCCACCCGATCGGGACAGGGTAAGACAGATACGCAGTATTTT. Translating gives CATRSGQGKTDTQYF. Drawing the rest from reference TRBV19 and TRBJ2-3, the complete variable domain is DGGITQSPKYLFRKEGQNVTLSCEQNLNHDAMYWYRQDPGQGLRLIYYSQIVNDFQKGDIAEGYSVSREKKESFPLTVTSAQKNPTAFYLCATRSGQGKTDTQYFGPGTRLTVL.